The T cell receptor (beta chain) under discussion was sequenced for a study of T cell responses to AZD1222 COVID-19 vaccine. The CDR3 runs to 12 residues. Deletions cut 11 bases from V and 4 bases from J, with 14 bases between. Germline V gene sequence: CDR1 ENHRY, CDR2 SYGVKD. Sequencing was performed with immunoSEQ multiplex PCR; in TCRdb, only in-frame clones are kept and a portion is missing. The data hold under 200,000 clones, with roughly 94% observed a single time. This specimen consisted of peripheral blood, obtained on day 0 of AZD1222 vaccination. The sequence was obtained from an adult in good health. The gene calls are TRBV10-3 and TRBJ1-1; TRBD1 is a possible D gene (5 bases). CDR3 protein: CAVLGRGTEAFF. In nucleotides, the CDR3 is TGTGCCGTTCTTGGGAGGGGCACTGAAGCTTTCTTT.